Listed below are T cell receptor beta chains from one sample, sequenced in a study of shared clonotypes between healthy human individuals. The repertoire was sequenced with immunoSEQ multiplex PCR; TCRdb's copy has only in-frame clones and lacks some. The sample lists roughly 700,000 clones, 74% occurring once. Sequencing was performed on memory CD4+ T cells sorted from blood. Every receptor here comes from a woman in her twenties or thirties in good health. The CDR3 runs from the conserved cysteine through the conserved F or W. The order of the fields is clone size, J gene, V gene, CDR3 length, D gene, CDR3 DNA, CDR3 protein. The D gene is left open where the match is weak. Size values are once, few and many counts, or a class for expanded clones, and some rows have none.

>NA|TRBJ2-1|TRBV5-1|15|NA
TGCGCCAGCAGCTCTACTCCGGCTCGGGTTCATGAGCAGTTCTTC
CASSSTPARVHEQFF
>NA|TRBJ1-1|TRBV2|15|TRBD1
TGTGCCAGCACTATACAGGGGACGGCGAACACTGAAGCTTTCTTT
CASTIQGTANTEAFF
>NA|TRBJ1-4|TRBV9|14|NA
TGTGCCAGCAGCGTAGGGGATTTGGATGAAAAACTGTTTTTT
CASSVGDLDEKLFF
>NA|TRBJ2-7|TRBV6-1|15|TRBD2
TGTGCCAGTCCGGGACTAGCGGATAGCTCCTACGAGCAGTACTTC
CASPGLADSSYEQYF
>NA|TRBJ1-1|TRBV5-5|16|TRBD1
TGTGCCAGCAGCGCAATCGCCGGGACAGTGAACACTGAAGCTTTCTTT
CASSAIAGTVNTEAFF
>NA|TRBJ1-2|TRBV6-6|15|NA
TGTGCCAGCAGTTACGGGGGGGGCGAACGGTATGGCTACACCTTC
CASSYGGGERYGYTF
>few|TRBJ1-2|TRBV15|14|NA
TGTGCCACCAGCAGAGATAAGGTGGGCTATGGCTACACCTTC
CATSRDKVGYGYTF
>NA|TRBJ2-7|TRBV5-1|16|TRBD2
TGCGCCAGCAGCTTCGTTTCAGCGGGGACTGGGGTTCTGTGGTACTTC
CASSFVSAGTGVLWYF
>few|TRBJ1-2|TRBV6-6|16|TRBD1
TGTGCCAGCAGTTACGGGACAGGGTGGGACGGCTATGGCTACACCTTC
CASSYGTGWDGYGYTF
>NA|TRBJ1-2|TRBV5-1|19|TRBD1
TGCGCCAGCAGCTTGGGGAGAATAACCGGGACAGGGAGAAGCTATGGCTACACCTTC
CASSLGRITGTGRSYGYTF
>NA|TRBJ2-7|TRBV21-1|17|NA
TGTGCCAGCTCAGAGCGGGGTAGCGGGAGGTGTCAATACGAGCAGTACTTC
CASSERGSGRCQYEQYF
>few|TRBJ2-2|TRBV7-3|15|NA
TGTGCCAGCAGGCCCGGAAGGGCAGTGACCGGGGAGCTGTTTTTT
CASRPGRAVTGELFF
>NA|TRBJ2-1|TRBV11-2|15|TRBD2
TGTGCCAGCAGCCCCAAGCGGGAGGGCCTAATTGAGCAGTTCTTC
CASSPKREGLIEQFF
>NA|TRBJ2-1|TRBV10-1|12|NA
TGCGCCAGCAGTGAGTCGATGACGGAGCAGTTCTTC
CASSESMTEQFF
>once|TRBJ2-1|TRBV7-9|15|TRBD1
TGTGCCAGCAGAACCAGGGGGCTCGTAGACAATGAGCAGTTCTTC
CASRTRGLVDNEQFF
>NA|TRBJ2-7|TRBV25-1|15|TRBD2
TGTGCCAGCAGACCCCGGGAGGGGACAAGGTACGAGCAGTACTTC
CASRPREGTRYEQYF
>once|TRBJ2-4|TRBV2|15|TRBD1
TGTGCCAGCAGTGGTTTCCCCCAGGGGGAAAACATTCAGTACTTC
CASSGFPQGENIQYF
>NA|TRBJ2-7|TRBV4-1|14|TRBD2
TGCGCCAGCAGCCAAGGCGGGAGTGGTTACGAGCAGTACTTC
CASSQGGSGYEQYF
>NA|TRBJ1-4|TRBV4-2|14|NA
TGTGCCAGCAGCCAAGGGGTTGAGGGTGAAAAACTGTTTTTT
CASSQGVEGEKLFF
>NA|TRBJ1-6|TRBV30|14|NA
TGTGCCTGGACCCCACCGGGGTTCTTATCACCCCTCCACTTT
CAWTPPGFLSPLHF
>NA|TRBJ1-5|TRBV30|13|TRBD1
TGTGCCTGGGCATTGACAGGGTATCAGCCCCAGCATTTT
CAWALTGYQPQHF
>NA|TRBJ2-5|TRBV19|15|NA
TGTGCCAGTAGTATTCTTACGGGAGATTCGGAGACCCAGTACTTC
CASSILTGDSETQYF
>few|TRBJ2-7|TRBV28|16|NA
TGTGCCAGCAGTTTCCCTCTTGGGTCGGGGCCCTACGAGCAGTACTTC
CASSFPLGSGPYEQYF
>NA|TRBJ2-1|TRBV27|16|TRBD2
TGTGCCAGCAGTCCCAGACTAGCGGGAGATTTAAATGAGCAGTTCTTC
CASSPRLAGDLNEQFF
>NA|TRBJ2-5|TRBV10-3|13|TRBD2
TGTGCCATTAGCGGGAGGGCCTGGGAGACCCAGTACTTC
CAISGRAWETQYF
>NA|TRBJ2-1|TRBV6-5|15|NA
TGTGCCAGCAGTCCCGCCGGAGGGCCGATCTATGAGCAGTTCTTC
CASSPAGGPIYEQFF
>NA|TRBJ2-7|TRBV6-1|14|NA
TGTGCCAGCAGTGAAGAGCCCACCTACTACGAGCAGTACTTC
CASSEEPTYYEQYF
>NA|TRBJ2-7|TRBV4-2|18|TRBD1
TGTGCCAGCAGCCAAGATGCAGGGGGTGGACTCAGCTCCTACGAGCAGTACTTC
CASSQDAGGGLSSYEQYF
>NA|TRBJ2-7|TRBV5-1|15|TRBD1
TGCGCCAGCAGTTCTATCGGGACAGGGGCTTACGAGCAGTACTTC
CASSSIGTGAYEQYF
>many|TRBJ1-2|TRBV28|9|NA
TGTGCCAGCGGGTATGGCTACACCTTC
CASGYGYTF
>NA|TRBJ2-7|TRBV11-2|15|NA
TGTGCCAGCAGCCCAAAATCCTCGACTAGTGGCGAGCAGTACTTC
CASSPKSSTSGEQYF
>NA|TRBJ2-6|TRBV7-9|14|NA
TGTGCCAGCAGCTTCCTCTCTGGGGCCAACGTCCTGACTTTC
CASSFLSGANVLTF
>NA|TRBJ1-5|TRBV9|16|TRBD1
TGTGCCAGCAGCCCGGGACAGGGGGCCCGCAATCAGCCCCAGCATTTT
CASSPGQGARNQPQHF
>few|TRBJ2-3|TRBV27|16|TRBD2
TGTGCCAGCAGTCAACGGACTAGCGGGTTACGGGATACGCAGTATTTT
CASSQRTSGLRDTQYF
>NA|TRBJ2-3|TRBV19|16|NA
TGTGCCAGTAGCACCAGAGGAACGGGAGCTTCAGATACGCAGTATTTT
CASSTRGTGASDTQYF
>NA|TRBJ2-3|TRBV7-2|17|TRBD2
TGTGCCAGCAGCTTATGGGGGTCTAGCGGGAGGGCAGATACGCAGTATTTT
CASSLWGSSGRADTQYF
>few|TRBJ1-1|TRBV5-1|14|NA
TGCGCCAGCAGTTACGGGGCGGAGGGCACTGAAGCTTTCTTT
CASSYGAEGTEAFF
>NA|TRBJ2-1|TRBV10-3|15|NA
TGTGCCATCAGTGAGTTTGAGGGCTACTACAATGAGCAGTTCTTC
CAISEFEGYYNEQFF
>NA|TRBJ2-7|TRBV5-4|14|NA
TGTGCCAGCAGCTTGGAAGGGCCTGAAAGGGGACTGTACTTC
CASSLEGPERGLYF
>few|TRBJ2-2|TRBV6-5|14|NA
TGTGCCAGCAGGACGGGCTGGGACACCGGGGAGCTGTTTTTT
CASRTGWDTGELFF
>NA|TRBJ2-5|TRBV7-2|15|NA
TGTGCCAGCAGCCACACCCAGGGAAGGGTAGAGACCCAGTACTTC
CASSHTQGRVETQYF
>NA|TRBJ1-4|TRBV28|15|NA
TGTGCCAGCTCCCTCGGGGGCACCACTAATGAAAAACTGTTTTTT
CASSLGGTTNEKLFF
>NA|TRBJ2-7|TRBV7-9|14|NA
TGTGCCAGCAGCTTTGCACAGGTTGGGGGAGAGCAGTACTTC
CASSFAQVGGEQYF
>few|TRBJ2-2|TRBV29-1|14|NA
TGCAGCGCCTTCTCGGGGGCGCTTAACGGGGAGCTGTTTTTT
CSAFSGALNGELFF
>NA|TRBJ2-5|TRBV4-2|16|TRBD1
TGTGCCAGCAGCCCCGGACAGGGGGGAGGCCAAGAGACCCAGTACTTC
CASSPGQGGGQETQYF
>many|TRBJ1-3|TRBV7-6|15|TRBD1
TGTGCCAGCAGCTATCAGGGGGACTCTGGAAACACCATATATTTT
CASSYQGDSGNTIYF
>NA|TRBJ2-5|TRBV7-9|13|NA
TGTGCCAGCAGCTTAGAGGGCATGGAGACCCAGTACTTC
CASSLEGMETQYF
>NA|TRBJ2-6|TRBV7-9|19|NA
TGTGCCAGCAGCTCCGCCACGAACGCGGGCACCTCTGGGGCCAACGTCCTGACTTTC
CASSSATNAGTSGANVLTF
>few|TRBJ2-1|TRBV7-2|13|TRBD2
TGTGCCAGCAGCTCTTATCTAGCGGTCCAGCAGTTCTTC
CASSSYLAVQQFF
>NA|TRBJ1-2|TRBV7-8|13|NA
TGTGCCAGCAGCCCGGACGCTGGCTATGGCTACACCTTC
CASSPDAGYGYTF
>NA|TRBJ2-3|TRBV5-1|16|TRBD2
TGCGCCAGCAGCCGAGGACTAGCGGAGGACACAGATACGCAGTATTTT
CASSRGLAEDTDTQYF
>NA|TRBJ2-5|TRBV28|15|TRBD1
TGTGCCAGCAGGGGGGGACAGGGTGACGGGGAGACCCAGTACTTC
CASRGGQGDGETQYF
>NA|TRBJ2-5|TRBV6-1|14|TRBD2
TGTGCCAGCAGGCTCATCCTAGCGGGAGGCACCCAGTACTTC
CASRLILAGGTQYF